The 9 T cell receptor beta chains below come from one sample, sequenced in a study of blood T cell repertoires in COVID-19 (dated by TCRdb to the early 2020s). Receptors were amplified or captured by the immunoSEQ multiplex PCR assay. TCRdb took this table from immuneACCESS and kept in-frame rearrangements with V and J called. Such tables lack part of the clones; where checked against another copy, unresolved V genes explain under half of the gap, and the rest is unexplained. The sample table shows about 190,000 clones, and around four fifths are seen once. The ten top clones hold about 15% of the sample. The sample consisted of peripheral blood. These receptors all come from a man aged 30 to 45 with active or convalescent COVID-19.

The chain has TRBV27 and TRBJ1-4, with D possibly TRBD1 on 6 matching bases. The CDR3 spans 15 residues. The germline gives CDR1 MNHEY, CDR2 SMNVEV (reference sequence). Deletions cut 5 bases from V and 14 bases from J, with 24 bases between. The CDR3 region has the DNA TGTGCCAGCAGTGGGCGGGGGCAGGGTGGATGGAAGCTGTTTTTT. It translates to CASSGRGQGGWKLFF.

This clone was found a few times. This CDR3 reads CSVEGGGGNTEAFF. DNA of the CDR3: TGCAGCGTTGAAGGAGGCGGAGGGAACACTGAAGCTTTCTTT. V and J are TRBV29-1 and TRBJ1-1; D gene uncertain. The CDR3 spans 14 residues. In germline, CDR1 is SQVTM, CDR2 ANQGSEA. V lost 1 base, J lost 1 base, and 10 bases lay in between.

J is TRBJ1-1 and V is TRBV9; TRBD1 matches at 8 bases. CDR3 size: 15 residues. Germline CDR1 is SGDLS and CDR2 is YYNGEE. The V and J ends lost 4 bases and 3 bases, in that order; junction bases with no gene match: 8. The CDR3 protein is CASSPQDRVHTEAFF. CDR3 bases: TGTGCCAGCAGCCCCCAGGACAGGGTACACACTGAAGCTTTCTTT.

CDR3 sequence reads: CASSLVAGGNYEQYF. The CDR3 DNA reads TGTGCCAGCAGCTTAGTGGCGGGAGGGAACTACGAGCAGTACTTC. The chain is built from TRBV7-2 and TRBJ2-7, with 9 bases aligning to TRBD2. Germline-derived CDR1 and CDR2 are SGHTA and FQGNSA. CDR3 length: 15 residues. The V and J ends lost 1 base and 3 bases, in that order; junction bases with no gene match: 4. Supplemented by reference TRBV7-2 and TRBJ2-7, the full variable domain reads GAGVSQSPSNKVTEKGKDVELRCDPISGHTALYWYRQSLGQGLEFLIYFQGNSAPDKSGLPSDRFSAERTGGSVSTLTIQRTQQEDSAVYLCASSLVAGGNYEQYFGPGTRLTVT.

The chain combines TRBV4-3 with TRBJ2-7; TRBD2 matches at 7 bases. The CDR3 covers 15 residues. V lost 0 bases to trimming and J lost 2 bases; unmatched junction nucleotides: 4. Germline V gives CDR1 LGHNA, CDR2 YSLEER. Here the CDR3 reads CASSQDFAGAYEQYF. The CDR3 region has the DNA TGCGCCAGCAGCCAAGATTTCGCGGGAGCCTACGAGCAGTACTTC.

Here the CDR3 DNA reads TGTGCCACTACCAGGGAAAGGGGTAATGAAAAACTGTTTTTT. It translates to CATTRERGNEKLFF. This chain uses TRBV15 with TRBJ1-4; the D gene is possibly TRBD1 (5 bases). This CDR3 region has 14 residues. Germline V gene lookup returns CDR1 LNHNV and CDR2 YYDKDF (reference sequence). V lost 9 bases to trimming and J lost 4 bases, with 15 bases between them.

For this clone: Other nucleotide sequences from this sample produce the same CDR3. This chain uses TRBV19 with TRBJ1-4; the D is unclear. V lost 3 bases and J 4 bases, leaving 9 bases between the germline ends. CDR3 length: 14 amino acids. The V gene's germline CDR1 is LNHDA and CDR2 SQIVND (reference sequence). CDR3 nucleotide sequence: TGTGCCAGTAGTATCGAGCCCGTTAATGAAAAACTGTTTTTT. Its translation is CASSIEPVNEKLFF.

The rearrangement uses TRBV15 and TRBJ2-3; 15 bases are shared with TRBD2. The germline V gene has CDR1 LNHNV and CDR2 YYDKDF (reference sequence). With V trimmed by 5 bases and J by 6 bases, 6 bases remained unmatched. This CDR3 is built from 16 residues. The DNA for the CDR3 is TGTGCCACCAGCGGGACCGGGACTAGCGGGAGGGATACGCAGTATTTT. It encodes CATSGTGTSGRDTQYF.

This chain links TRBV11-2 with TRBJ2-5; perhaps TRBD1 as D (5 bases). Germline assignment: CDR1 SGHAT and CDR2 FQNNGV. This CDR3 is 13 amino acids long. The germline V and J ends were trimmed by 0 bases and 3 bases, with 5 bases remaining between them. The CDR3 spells CASSLDREETQYF. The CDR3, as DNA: TGTGCCAGCAGCTTAGACAGGGAAGAGACCCAGTACTTC.